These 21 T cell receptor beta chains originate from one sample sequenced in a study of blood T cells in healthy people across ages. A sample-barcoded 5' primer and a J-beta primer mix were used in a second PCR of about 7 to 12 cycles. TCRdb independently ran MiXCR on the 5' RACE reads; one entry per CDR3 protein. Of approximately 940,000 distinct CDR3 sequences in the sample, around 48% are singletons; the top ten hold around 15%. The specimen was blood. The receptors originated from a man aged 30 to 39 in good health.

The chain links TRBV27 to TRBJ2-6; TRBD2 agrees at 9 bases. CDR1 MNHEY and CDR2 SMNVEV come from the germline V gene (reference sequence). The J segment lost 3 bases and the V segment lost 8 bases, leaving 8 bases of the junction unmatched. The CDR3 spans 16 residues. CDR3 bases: TGTGCCAGCGCGGGACTAGCCGGGGGTGGGGCCAACGTCCTGACTTTC. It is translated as CASAGLAGGGANVLTF.

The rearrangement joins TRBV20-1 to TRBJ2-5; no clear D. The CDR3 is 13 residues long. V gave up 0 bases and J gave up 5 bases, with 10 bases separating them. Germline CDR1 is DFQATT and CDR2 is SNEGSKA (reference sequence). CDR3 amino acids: CSAREWGWETQYF. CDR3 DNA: TGCAGTGCTAGAGAGTGGGGATGGGAGACCCAGTACTTC.

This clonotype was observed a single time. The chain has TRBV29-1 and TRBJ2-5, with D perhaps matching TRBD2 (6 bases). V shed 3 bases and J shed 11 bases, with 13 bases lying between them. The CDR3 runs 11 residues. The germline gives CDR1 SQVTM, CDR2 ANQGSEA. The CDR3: CSVEGGREQYF. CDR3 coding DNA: TGCAGCGTTGAGGGGGGTCGGGAGCAGTACTTC.

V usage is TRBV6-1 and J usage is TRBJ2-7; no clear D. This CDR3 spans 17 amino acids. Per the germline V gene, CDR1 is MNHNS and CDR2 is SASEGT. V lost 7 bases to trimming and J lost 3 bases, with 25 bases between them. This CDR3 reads CASTGVVGLGRDYEQYF. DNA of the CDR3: TGTGCCAGCACCGGAGTAGTTGGCCTGGGAAGGGACTACGAGCAGTACTTC.

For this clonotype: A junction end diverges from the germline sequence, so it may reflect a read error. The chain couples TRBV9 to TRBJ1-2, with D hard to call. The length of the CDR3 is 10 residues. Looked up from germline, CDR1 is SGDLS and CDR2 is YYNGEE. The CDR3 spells CTSTEDGYTF. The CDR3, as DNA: TGTACCAGCACGGAAGATGGCTACACCTTC.

CDR3 in DNA: TGCAGCGTGGGGCCGGGACAGGTCTACGAGCAGTACTTC. Protein product: CSVGPGQVYEQYF. The rearrangement uses TRBV29-1 and TRBJ2-4; 8 bases fit TRBD1. The last part of the DNA fits TRBJ2-7 better; the J call may be wrong. Germline V gives CDR1 SQVTM, CDR2 ANQGSEA. The CDR3 has 13 residues.

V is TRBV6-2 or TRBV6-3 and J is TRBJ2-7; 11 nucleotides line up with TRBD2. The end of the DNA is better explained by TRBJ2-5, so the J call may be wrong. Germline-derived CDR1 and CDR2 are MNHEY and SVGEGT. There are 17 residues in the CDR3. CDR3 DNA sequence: TGTGCCAGCAGTTACGGGTTACTAGCGGGGGTGCAAGAGACCCAGTACTTC. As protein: CASSYGLLAGVQETQYF.

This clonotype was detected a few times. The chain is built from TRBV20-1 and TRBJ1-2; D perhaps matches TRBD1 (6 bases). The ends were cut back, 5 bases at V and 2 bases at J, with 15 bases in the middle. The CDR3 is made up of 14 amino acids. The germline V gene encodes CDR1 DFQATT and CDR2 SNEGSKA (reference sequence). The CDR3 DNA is TGCAGTGCTCAGGGGCGGGGGAAAAACTATGGCTACACCTTC. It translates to CSAQGRGKNYGYTF.

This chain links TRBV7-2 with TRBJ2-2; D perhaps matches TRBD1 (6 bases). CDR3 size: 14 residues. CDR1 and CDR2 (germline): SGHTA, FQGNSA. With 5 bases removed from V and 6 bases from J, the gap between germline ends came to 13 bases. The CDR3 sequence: CASSPQGFAGELFF. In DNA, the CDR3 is TGTGCCAGCAGCCCACAGGGTTTCGCCGGGGAGCTGTTTTTT.

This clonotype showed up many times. Here the CDR3 DNA reads TGTGCCAGCAGCTTCCAGGGGGGGCCTGATACGCAGTATTTT. Encoded protein: CASSFQGGPDTQYF. The V and J genes are TRBV7-2 and TRBJ2-3; D is possibly TRBD1 or TRBD2 (7 bases each). CDR3 length: 14 residues. Trimming removed 3 bases from V and 6 bases from J, with 13 bases in between. From germline, CDR1 is SGHTA and CDR2 FQGNSA.

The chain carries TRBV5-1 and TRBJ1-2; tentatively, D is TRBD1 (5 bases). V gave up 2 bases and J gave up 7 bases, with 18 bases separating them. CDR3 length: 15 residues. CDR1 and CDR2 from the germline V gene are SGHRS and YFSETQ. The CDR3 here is CASSLDRPPGGGYTF. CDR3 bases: TGCGCCAGCAGCTTAGACCGGCCGCCGGGGGGTGGCTACACCTTC. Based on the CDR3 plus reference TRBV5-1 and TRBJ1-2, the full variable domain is KAGVTQTPRYLIKTRGQQVTLSCSPISGHRSVSWYQQTPGQGLQFLFEYFSETQRNKGNFPGRFSGRQFSNSRSEMNVSTLELGDSALYLCASSLDRPPGGGYTFGSGTRLTVV.

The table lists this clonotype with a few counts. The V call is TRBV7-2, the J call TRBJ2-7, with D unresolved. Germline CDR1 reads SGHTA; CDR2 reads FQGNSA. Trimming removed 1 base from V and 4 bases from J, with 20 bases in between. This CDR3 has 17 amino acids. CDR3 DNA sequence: TGTGCCAGCAGCTTAGTGGGTGGTCCAGGCCCCCCTTACGAGCAGTACTTC. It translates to CASSLVGGPGPPYEQYF.

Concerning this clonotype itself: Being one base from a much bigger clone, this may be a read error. The CDR3 coding sequence is TGCAGTACTCCCCGGGGGAGGGAGCAAGAGACCCAGTACTTC. As protein: CSTPRGREQETQYF. The V call is TRBV20-1, the J call TRBJ2-7, with 7 bases fitting TRBD2. The J call may be incorrect, as the DNA end agrees better with TRBJ2-5. This CDR3 has 14 amino acids. The germline V gene has CDR1 DFQATT and CDR2 SNEGSKA (reference sequence).

The CDR3 loop is CASREQGIGEETQYF. Here the CDR3 DNA reads TGTGCCAGCAGGGAACAGGGAATAGGGGAAGAGACCCAGTACTTC. The chain is built from TRBV12-3 or TRBV12-4 and TRBJ2-7; a possible D gene is TRBD1 (6 bases). The J call may not be correct, given that the DNA end is closer to TRBJ2-5. CDR3 length: 15 amino acids.

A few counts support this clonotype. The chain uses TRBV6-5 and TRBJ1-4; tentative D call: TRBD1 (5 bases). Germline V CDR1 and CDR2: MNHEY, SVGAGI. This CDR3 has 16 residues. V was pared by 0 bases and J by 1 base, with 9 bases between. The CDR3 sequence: CASSYSIQETNEKLFF. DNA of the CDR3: TGTGCCAGCAGTTACTCGATACAGGAAACTAATGAAAAACTGTTTTTT.

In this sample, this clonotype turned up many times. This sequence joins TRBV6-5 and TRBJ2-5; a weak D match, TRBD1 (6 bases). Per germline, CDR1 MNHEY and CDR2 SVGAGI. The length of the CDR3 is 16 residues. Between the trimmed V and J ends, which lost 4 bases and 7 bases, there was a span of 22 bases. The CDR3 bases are TGTGCCAGCAGTTCTCTAGCAGGGACAATACGGGGGACCCAGTACTTC. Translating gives CASSSLAGTIRGTQYF.

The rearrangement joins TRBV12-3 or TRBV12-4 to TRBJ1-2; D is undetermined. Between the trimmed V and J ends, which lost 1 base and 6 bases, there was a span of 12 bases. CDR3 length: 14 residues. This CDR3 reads CASSLESLNDGYTF. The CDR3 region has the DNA TGTGCCAGCAGTTTAGAGTCCCTTAATGATGGCTACACCTTC.

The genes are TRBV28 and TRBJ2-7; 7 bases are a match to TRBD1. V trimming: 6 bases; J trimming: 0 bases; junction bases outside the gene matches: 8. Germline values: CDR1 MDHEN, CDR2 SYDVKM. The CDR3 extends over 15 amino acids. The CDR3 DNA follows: TGTGCCAGCAGGGTAGAGGGGGCGAGCTCCTACGAGCAGTACTTC. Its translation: CASRVEGASSYEQYF.

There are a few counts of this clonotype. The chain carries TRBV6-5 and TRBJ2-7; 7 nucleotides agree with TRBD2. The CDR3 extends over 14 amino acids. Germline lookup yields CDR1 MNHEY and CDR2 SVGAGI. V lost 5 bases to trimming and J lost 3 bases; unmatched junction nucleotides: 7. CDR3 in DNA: TGTGCCAGCAGTCCCTATACGGGGGGCTACGAGCAGTACTTC. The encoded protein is CASSPYTGGYEQYF.

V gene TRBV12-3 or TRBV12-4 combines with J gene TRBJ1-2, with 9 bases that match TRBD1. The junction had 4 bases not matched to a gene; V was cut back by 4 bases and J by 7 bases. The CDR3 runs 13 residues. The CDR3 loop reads CASSSGTGFGYTF. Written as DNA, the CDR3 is TGTGCCAGCAGTTCCGGGACAGGGTTTGGCTACACCTTC.

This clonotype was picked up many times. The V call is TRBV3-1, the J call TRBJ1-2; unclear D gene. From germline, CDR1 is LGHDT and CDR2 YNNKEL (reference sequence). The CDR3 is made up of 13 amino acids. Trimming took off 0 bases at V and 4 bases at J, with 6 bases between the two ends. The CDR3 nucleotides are TGTGCCAGCAGCCAAGATCAAGGCTATGGCTACACCTTC. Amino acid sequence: CASSQDQGYGYTF. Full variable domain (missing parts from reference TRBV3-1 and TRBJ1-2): DTAVSQTPKYLVTQMGNDKSIKCEQNLGHDTMYWYKQDSKKFLKIMFSYNNKELIINETVPNRFSPKSPDKAHLNLHINSLELGDSAVYFCASSQDQGYGYTFGSGTRLTVV.